A selection of T cell receptor beta chains follows, all from one sample in a study of cytomegalovirus exposure and HLA in healthy donors. The table came from immunoSEQ multiplex PCR; TCRdb's copy has only in-frame clones and leaves some out. The table has 75,000 to 100,000 clones, 64% seen once; the top ten hold 3% to 3.5%. The sequencing input was PBMCs. The receptor source for this set is a man aged 60-69 years in good health and CMV-seronegative. The CDR3 runs from the conserved cysteine through the conserved F or W. D genes are given only for firm matches. Some rows mark clone size as missing; the rest say once, few, many or name a class of expanded clone.

TRBV9	once	TRBJ1-3	TRBD1	TGTGCCAGCAGCGGAAACAGGGGCTCTGGAAACACCATATATTTT	CASSGNRGSGNTIYF
TRBV6-1	.	TRBJ1-1	.	TGTGCCAGCAGTCTCTTTTGGCAGGCTGAAGCTTTCTTT	CASSLFWQAEAFF
TRBV7-9	.	TRBJ2-3	TRBD2	TGTGCCAGCAGCTTCCTAGCGGGGGGGGGCGCAGATACGCAGTATTTT	CASSFLAGGGADTQYF
TRBV6-5	.	TRBJ2-7	TRBD1	TGTGCCACTGCACAGGGGGCGTCTTACGAGCAGTACTTC	CATAQGASYEQYF
TRBV7-9	few	TRBJ2-3	.	TGTGCCAGCAGCTCCAACCCTCTGGCAGGGAGCACAGATACGCAGTATTTT	CASSSNPLAGSTDTQYF
TRBV6-1	.	TRBJ2-5	.	TGTGCCAGCAGTGAAGTTTCCTATGTAGAGACCCAGTACTTC	CASSEVSYVETQYF
TRBV18	.	TRBJ1-1	.	TGTGCCAGCTCACCAGCCGACCCCACGGGTCGGCCTGAAGCTTTCTTT	CASSPADPTGRPEAFF
TRBV9	.	TRBJ2-3	TRBD2	TGTGCCAGCAGCGTAGCAGCACCTAGCGGGAGGGACACAGATACGCAGTATTTT	CASSVAAPSGRDTDTQYF
TRBV7-7	.	TRBJ2-5	.	TGTGCTAGCAGCTTAGACTCCGGAGGGACCCAGTACTTC	CASSLDSGGTQYF
TRBV6-5	few	TRBJ1-1	.	TGTGCCAGCAGGAGCCGGGTCCTGAACACTGAAGCTTTCTTT	CASRSRVLNTEAFF
TRBV18	.	TRBJ1-1	TRBD1	TGTGCCAGCTCACCACCTACAGGGGGGCCCACTGAAGCCTTCTTT	CASSPPTGGPTEAFF
TRBV2	few	TRBJ2-1	TRBD1	TGTGCCAGCCGGGACAGGGGCGATGAGCAGTTCTTC	CASRDRGDEQFF
TRBV25-1	.	TRBJ2-1	TRBD1	TGTGCCAGCATTGATAGGGGGCCTTACAATGAGCAGTTCTTC	CASIDRGPYNEQFF
TRBV5-1	.	TRBJ2-7	TRBD2	TGCGCCAGCAGCTTGCGGACTAGTTATCAAGGGGCGTCCTACGAGCAGTACTTC	CASSLRTSYQGASYEQYF
TRBV9	.	TRBJ2-3	TRBD1	TGTGCCAGCAGCGATGTCAGGGACAGGGCTTCAGATACGCAGTATTTT	CASSDVRDRASDTQYF
TRBV18	.	TRBJ2-2	TRBD1	TGTGCCAGCTCACCAATAGGACAGGGCGGGACCGGGGAGCTGTTTTTT	CASSPIGQGGTGELFF
TRBV10-3	.	TRBJ1-4	TRBD1	TGTGCCATCAGTGGGGACAGGGGTTGGGAAAAACTGTTTTTT	CAISGDRGWEKLFF
TRBV2	.	TRBJ2-3	.	TGTGCCAGCATGGTAGCGACAGATACGCAGTATTTT	CASMVATDTQYF
TRBV5-1	.	TRBJ2-2	.	TGCGCCAGCAGCTTGGGGTGGCAGGGAAGCACCGGGGAGCTGTTTTTT	CASSLGWQGSTGELFF
TRBV5-1	.	TRBJ2-5	.	TGCGCCAGCAGCTTGGCAGGGGAGACCCAGTACTTC	CASSLAGETQYF
TRBV6-1	few	TRBJ2-5	.	TGTGCCAGCCTAGACCTAGCGAGCCAAGAGACCCAGTACTTC	CASLDLASQETQYF
TRBV5-5	few	TRBJ2-7	TRBD1	TGTGCCAGCAGACAGGGGCAGTCCTACGAGCAGTACTTC	CASRQGQSYEQYF
TRBV30	once	TRBJ1-1	TRBD1	TGTGCCTGGAGTACCCCACGGACAGGGAACACTGAAGCTTTCTTT	CAWSTPRTGNTEAFF
TRBV15	.	TRBJ2-4	.	TGTGCCACCAGCAGAGATCTAGCCCGGGCTTACTTC	CATSRDLARAYF
TRBV7-9	few	TRBJ2-7	TRBD2	TGTGCCAGCAGCTTTGGGACGGGAGGAGAGCAGTACTTC	CASSFGTGGEQYF
TRBV27	.	TRBJ2-2	.	TGTGCCAGCAGTTTATGGGCAGGCGGGGAGCTGTTTTTT	CASSLWAGGELFF
TRBV9	.	TRBJ2-3	TRBD2	TGTGCCAGCAGCGTAGTTAGCGGGGGAGGAGATACGCAGTATTTT	CASSVVSGGGDTQYF
TRBV6-1	.	TRBJ2-1	TRBD2	TGTGCCAGCACCATTAGCGGGGGGGCCGGTGAGCAGTTCTTC	CASTISGGAGEQFF